This passage covers 28 T cell receptor beta chains from one sample sequenced in a study of early T cells in non-severe SARS-CoV-2 infection. TCRdb reanalysed the 5' RACE reads using MiXCR and keeps one entry per CDR3 protein. The sample gives about 98,000 distinct CDR3 sequences, more than 9.5% of which show up once; around 4.7% is in the top ten. The sequencing input was whole blood. These receptors came from an adult who was a healthcare worker with PCR-confirmed SARS-CoV-2 infection or an uninfected control (not recorded which).

There are a few counts of this clonotype. The genes are TRBV6-1 and TRBJ1-2; 9 bases are a match to TRBD1. Germline V gene data show CDR1 as MNHNS and CDR2 as SASEGT. J lost 6 bases, V lost 6 bases, and 8 bases had no gene match. This CDR3 contains 14 residues. CDR3 in DNA: TGTGCCAGCAGCCACAGGGGGCGCATGGATGGCTACACCTTC. It translates to CASSHRGRMDGYTF.

The table lists this clonotype with a few counts. V is TRBV10-2 and J is TRBJ2-1; 8 positions agree with TRBD1. After removal of 6 bases from V and 4 bases from J, the junction contained 2 bases not matched to a gene. The CDR3 sequence is 13 residues long. Germline CDR1 WSHSY, CDR2 SAAADI. The CDR3 coding sequence is TGCGCCAGCAGGACAGGGGAGTACAATGAGCAGTTCTTC. Residues: CASRTGEYNEQFF.

This chain links TRBV20-1 with TRBJ1-5; no clear D gene. CDR3 size: 14 residues. CDR1 is DFQATT and CDR2 is SNEGSKA in the germline V gene (reference sequence). With 3 bases removed from V and 4 bases from J, the gap between germline ends came to 13 bases. CDR3 sequence reads: CSASPGYSNQPQHF. For the CDR3, the DNA is TGCAGTGCTAGCCCGGGTTACTCTAATCAGCCCCAGCATTTT.

This clonotype has only a few counts. The CDR3, as DNA: TGCGCCAGCAGCCCACCTACAGGGGGCGTTCCTCCCGGGGCCAACGTCCTGACTTTC. This codes for CASSPPTGGVPPGANVLTF. The chain combines TRBV23-1 with TRBJ2-6; 9 nucleotides agree with TRBD1. TRBV23-1 is identified as an open reading frame with a role that is uncertain. CDR3 length equals 19 residues. The V gene end was trimmed by 6 bases and the J gene end by 4 bases; junction bases not matched to a gene: 16.

This clonotype was seen repeatedly, ten times or more. The rearrangement links TRBV20-1 to TRBJ2-7, with 9 bases matching TRBD2. The CDR3 has 15 amino acids. In germline, CDR1 is DFQATT, CDR2 SNEGSKA (reference sequence). V shed 5 bases and J 4 bases; nucleotides not matched to a gene: 12. This chain's CDR3 is CSARPYRAGGYEQYF. CDR3 bases: TGCAGTGCTCGACCCTATCGAGCGGGAGGATACGAGCAGTACTTC.

This clonotype was picked up a small number of times. V is TRBV30 and J is TRBJ1-5; D is possibly TRBD1 (5 bases). Trimming left V 1 base short and J 0 bases short, with 10 bases between. This CDR3 has 15 residues. The germline gives CDR1 GTSNPN, CDR2 SVGIG (reference sequence). CDR3 amino acids: CAWSGQGYSNQPQHF. CDR3 coding DNA: TGTGCCTGGAGTGGGCAGGGTTATAGCAATCAGCCCCAGCATTTT. Based on the CDR3 plus reference TRBV30 and TRBJ1-5, the full variable domain is SQTIHQWPATLVQPVGSPLSLECTVEGTSNPNLYWYRQAAGRGLQLLFYSVGIGQISSEVPQNLSASRPQDRQFILSSKKLLLSDSGFYLCAWSGQGYSNQPQHFGDGTRLSIL.

This clonotype was seen a few times. The V call is TRBV20-1, the J call TRBJ2-7; 9 bases map to TRBD1. Trimming removed 1 base from V and 7 bases from J; junction bases left unmatched: 5. The CDR3 extends over 13 amino acids. Germline V gene sequence: CDR1 DFQATT, CDR2 SNEGSKA (reference sequence). CDR3 sequence reads: CSARASGTGEQYF. CDR3 DNA sequence: TGCAGTGCTAGAGCGTCCGGGACAGGGGAGCAGTACTTC.

There are a few counts of this clonotype. This rearrangement joins TRBV12-5 to TRBJ2-7, with D unresolved. There are 15 residues in the CDR3. V was cut by 5 bases and J by 3 bases, with 17 bases left in between. The germline V gene has CDR1 LGHNT and CDR2 FRNRAP. The CDR3 DNA sequence: TGTGCTAGTGGTGCCCGCATGTCCCCCATCTACGAGCAGTACTTC. It yields the protein CASGARMSPIYEQYF.

This chain joins TRBV7-9 and TRBJ2-7; D perhaps matches TRBD1 (5 bases). Trimming took off 1 base at V and 6 bases at J, with 10 bases between the two ends. CDR1 SEHNR and CDR2 FQNEAQ come from the germline V gene (reference sequence). The CDR3 loop spans 13 amino acids. CDR3 protein: CASSLGGRGEQYF. CDR3 nucleotides: TGTGCCAGCAGCTTAGGCGGAAGGGGCGAGCAGTACTTC.

This clonotype was seen a few times. V is TRBV5-1 and J is TRBJ2-5; D is uncertain. Germline CDR1 is SGHRS and CDR2 is YFSETQ. CDR3 length equals 17 residues. Between the trimmed V and J ends, which lost 3 bases and 3 bases, there was a span of 21 bases. CDR3 loop: CASSWSQLVYSEETQYF. The CDR3 DNA reads as TGCGCCAGCAGCTGGTCGCAATTGGTCTACTCCGAAGAGACCCAGTACTTC.

This clonotype turned up a few times. This chain links TRBV7-6 with TRBJ1-6; TRBD1 aligns across 9 bases. V shed 5 bases, J shed 8 bases, and the junction held 13 bases outside the gene matches. The germline gives CDR1 SGHVS, CDR2 FNYEAQ. The CDR3 length is 17 residues. CDR3 nucleotide sequence: TGTGCCAGCAGCGAAAACCCCCAACAGGGGGCGCATTCACCCCTCCACTTT. Its protein product is CASSENPQQGAHSPLHF.

This clonotype was detected many times. One end of the junction does not line up with germline, which may come from a read error. The chain is built from TRBV14 and TRBJ2-5; D remains ambiguous. Germline V gene data show CDR1 as SGHDN and CDR2 as FVKESK. CDR3 size: 10 residues. The CDR3 nucleotides are TGTGCCAGCAGTCAAGAGACCCAGTACTTC. Translated, it gives CASSQETQYF.

This chain links TRBV15 with TRBJ2-4, with D perhaps matching TRBD2 (6 bases). Trimming took off 1 base at V and 7 bases at J, with 11 bases between the two ends. In germline, CDR1 is LNHNV, CDR2 YYDKDF (reference sequence). The CDR3 consists of 14 residues. The CDR3 sequence: CATSRVGGWNIQYF. CDR3 coding DNA: TGTGCCACCAGCAGAGTGGGGGGTTGGAACATTCAGTACTTC.

This clonotype showed up just a few times. J is TRBJ2-4 and V is TRBV11-2; D gene unclear. Germline CDR1 is SGHAT and CDR2 is FQNNGV. CDR3 size: 14 residues. Trimming took 4 bases from V and 10 from J, leaving 17 bases between them. CDR3 residues: CASSSLTGKGIQYF. For the CDR3, the DNA is TGTGCCAGCAGCTCCCTAACGGGCAAGGGTATTCAGTACTTC.

This clonotype was seen a few times. This chain connects TRBV7-9 to TRBJ2-1; TRBD1 matches 12 bases. The CDR3 is made up of 22 amino acids. The ends lost 4 bases at V and 0 bases at J; junction bases unmatched: 19. The germline CDR1 and CDR2 sequences are SEHNR and FQNEAQ (reference sequence). CDR3 nucleotide sequence: TGTGCCAGCAGCTCTGAGATTACCCGGGACAGGGGGCTACTCAGCTCCTACAATGAGCAGTTCTTC. Protein: CASSSEITRDRGLLSSYNEQFF.

The genes are TRBV12-5 and TRBJ2-7; no firm D call. Germline V CDR1 and CDR2: LGHNT, FRNRAP. The CDR3 covers 13 residues. Deletions cut 2 bases from V and 7 bases from J, with 12 bases between. CDR3 nucleotide sequence: TGTGCTAGTGGTTTGCCAACCCATGGAGAGCAGTACTTC. Translation gives CASGLPTHGEQYF.

This clonotype has ten or more counts. This rearrangement joins TRBV6-6 to TRBJ1-1; D not certain. Per germline, CDR1 MNHNY and CDR2 SVGAGI (reference sequence). The CDR3 totals 13 residues. Trimming took off 5 bases at V and 4 bases at J, with 11 bases between the two ends. CDR3 sequence (DNA): TGTGCCAGCAGTCAAAGCGGCCCCACTGAAGCTTTCTTT. As protein: CASSQSGPTEAFF.

This clonotype was seen only once. The chain has TRBV12-3 or TRBV12-4 and TRBJ2-5, with D perhaps matching TRBD1 (6 bases). The CDR3 consists of 14 residues. V was shortened by 2 bases and J by 4 bases, with 11 bases between the two germline ends. In nucleotides, the CDR3 is TGTGCCAGCAGTTTAAACAGGGCCAGAGAGACCCAGTACTTC. This encodes CASSLNRARETQYF.

This clonotype was observed a few times. The chain couples TRBV19 to TRBJ2-7, with D possibly called TRBD1 or TRBD2 (5 bases each). Trimming shortened V by 5 bases and J by 2 bases, and 16 bases separated the two germline ends. The CDR3 has 15 amino acids. Germline CDR1 LNHDA, CDR2 SQIVND (reference sequence). CDR3 sequence (DNA): TGTGCCAGTAGTGCCCTGTCCGGGACCCCCTACGAGCAGTACTTC. Translating gives CASSALSGTPYEQYF. Full variable domain (outside the CDR3, taken from reference TRBV19 and TRBJ2-7): DGGITQSPKYLFRKEGQNVTLSCEQNLNHDAMYWYRQDPGQGLRLIYYSQIVNDFQKGDIAEGYSVSREKKESFPLTVTSAQKNPTAFYLCASSALSGTPYEQYFGPGTRLTVT.

This clonotype came up a few times. J is TRBJ1-2 and V is TRBV5-5; no clear D gene. The CDR3 is made up of 12 amino acids. Germline V gene lookup returns CDR1 SGHKS and CDR2 YYEKEE (reference sequence). Trimming took 4 bases from V and 6 from J, leaving 10 bases between them. CDR3 sequence: CASSPDADGYTF. CDR3 nucleotide sequence: TGTGCCAGCAGCCCGGACGCGGATGGCTACACCTTC.

This clonotype occurred many times. The chain recombines TRBV11-3 with TRBJ1-1; D is undetermined. The CDR3 length is 12 residues. Trimming stripped 3 bases from V and 9 bases from J, with 11 bases between. Germline V CDR1 and CDR2: SGHNT, YENEEA. The CDR3 here is CASSLDGEKAFF. DNA of the CDR3: TGTGCCAGCAGCTTGGACGGGGAAAAAGCTTTCTTT.

This chain links TRBV4-2 with TRBJ2-7; D perhaps matches TRBD2 (6 bases). The germline V gene has CDR1 LGHNA and CDR2 YNFKEQ. The CDR3 runs 15 residues. Trimming shortened V by 5 bases and J by 0 bases, and 14 bases separated the two germline ends. Here the CDR3 reads CASSSEGSGSYEQYF. The DNA for the CDR3 is TGTGCCAGCAGCTCGGAGGGTAGCGGCTCCTACGAGCAGTACTTC.

In this sample, this clonotype turned up many times. V usage is TRBV7-2 and J usage is TRBJ1-1, with TRBD1 matching over 9 bases. J lost 0 bases, V lost 5 bases, and 4 bases had no gene match. CDR3 length: 15 residues. Germline V CDR1 and CDR2: SGHTA, FQGNSA. In DNA form, the CDR3 reads TGTGCCAGCAGCATACAGGGGGCTATGAACACTGAAGCTTTCTTT. Amino acid sequence: CASSIQGAMNTEAFF.

The rearrangement uses TRBV12-3 or TRBV12-4 and TRBJ1-1; tentatively, D is TRBD1 (5 bases). V was cut by 5 bases and J by 6 bases, with 13 bases left in between. CDR3 length equals 13 residues. CDR3 sequence: CASSPQGFSEAFF. For the CDR3, the DNA is TGTGCCAGCAGTCCCCAGGGATTCTCTGAAGCTTTCTTT.

At least ten counts were recorded for this clonotype. J is TRBJ2-2 and V is TRBV27, with 7 positions matching TRBD2. The V and J ends lost 8 bases and 5 bases, in that order; junction bases with no gene match: 14. Germline lookup yields CDR1 MNHEY and CDR2 SMNVEV (reference sequence). The CDR3 loop spans 16 amino acids. The CDR3 loop reads CASGEGLTSRTGELFF. The CDR3 DNA is TGTGCCAGCGGGGAGGGGCTGACCTCGAGGACCGGGGAGCTGTTTTTT.

The chain has TRBV4-2 and TRBJ2-3; 13 nucleotides agree with TRBD2. Germline CDR1 reads LGHNA; CDR2 reads YNFKEQ. This CDR3 region has 16 residues. V gave up 0 bases and J gave up 7 bases; unmatched junction bases: 4. DNA for the CDR3: TGTGCCAGCAGCCAAGAACTAGCGGGGGGGCATCATACGCAGTATTTT. This codes for CASSQELAGGHHTQYF.

This clonotype was found many times. The chain links TRBV29-1 to TRBJ2-1; TRBD2 is a possible D gene (5 bases). Germline-derived CDR1 and CDR2 are SQVTM and ANQGSEA. This CDR3 region has 12 residues. V was pared by 3 bases and J by 3 bases, with 6 bases between. The DNA for the CDR3 is TGCAGCGTTGAGAGGGTCTACAATGAGCAGTTCTTC. This gives the protein CSVERVYNEQFF.

This clonotype was detected ten times or more. The J gene is TRBJ2-7, the V gene TRBV30; 11 bases are shared with TRBD1. The CDR3 loop spans 14 amino acids. Losses at the gene ends were 1 base for V and 4 bases for J; bases not matched to a gene: 3. The germline gives CDR1 GTSNPN, CDR2 SVGIG (reference sequence). The CDR3 coding sequence is TGTGCCTGGAGTGCGGGACAGGGGGTATACGAGCAGTACTTC. Its translation: CAWSAGQGVYEQYF.